This TCR beta chain was profiled in a study of T cell responses to AZD1222 COVID-19 vaccine. CDR1 SNHLY and CDR2 FYNNEI come from the germline V gene. The CDR3 totals 15 residues. Trimming at V came to 1 base and at J to 8 bases, leaving 9 bases not matched to a gene. Profiling relied on immunoSEQ multiplex PCR, and the TCRdb table lists in-frame clones only, not all of them. Here the sample spans approximately 85,000 clones, about 90% being singletons. Points from the study as a whole: Females outnumbered males among donors, who were mostly white British; clonal diversity was possibly underestimated. The study found Spike-specific TCR breadth and depth rose after two AZD1222 doses. Baseline serostatus was positive in only a handful of AZD1222 recipients.

Regarding this clone: Its target is unknown.

This sample comprised peripheral blood, obtained on day 0 of AZD1222 vaccination. The chain couples TRBV2 to TRBJ1-2, with 8 bases fitting TRBD1. This TCR was recovered from an adult in good health. The CDR3 sequence: CASSEVITGGRGYTF. The DNA of the CDR3 is TGTGCCAGCAGTGAAGTAATAACAGGGGGACGAGGCTACACCTTC.